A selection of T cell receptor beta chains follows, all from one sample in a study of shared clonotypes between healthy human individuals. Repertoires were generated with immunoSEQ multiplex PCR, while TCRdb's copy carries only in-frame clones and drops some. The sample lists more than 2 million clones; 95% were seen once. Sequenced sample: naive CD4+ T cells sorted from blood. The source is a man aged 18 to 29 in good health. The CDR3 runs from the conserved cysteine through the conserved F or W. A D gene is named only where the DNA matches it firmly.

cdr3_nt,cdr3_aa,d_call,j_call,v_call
TGTGCCAGTAGCCCAAAAACAGGGCCCGCAATTCTTTCCTACGAGCAGTACTTC,CASSPKTGPAILSYEQYF,.,TRBJ2-7,TRBV19
TGCGCCAGCAGCGCGGGACCTGGAAATCAGCCCCAGCATTTT,CASSAGPGNQPQHF,.,TRBJ1-5,TRBV5-1
TGTGCCAGCAGTAAGGGGCAGAGCTATGGCTACACCTTC,CASSKGQSYGYTF,.,TRBJ1-2,TRBV27
TGTGCCACCAGCAGAGATCCCAGGGACATATTCGGCGGGGAGCTGTTTTTT,CATSRDPRDIFGGELFF,.,TRBJ2-2,TRBV15
TGTGCCTGGAGGGGACAGTCCTACTCTGGAAACACCATATATTTT,CAWRGQSYSGNTIYF,TRBD1,TRBJ1-3,TRBV30
TGTGCCAGCAGCTTAACCACACGGGGAGACGGCTACGAGCAGTACTTC,CASSLTTRGDGYEQYF,.,TRBJ2-7,TRBV7-8
TGTGCCATCAGTGAGTCTGTTCCGGGACAGGGGCTTAACGAGCAGTACTTC,CAISESVPGQGLNEQYF,TRBD1,TRBJ2-7,TRBV10-3
TGTGCCAGCAGCATTACAGGGGGCACAGATACGCAGTATTTT,CASSITGGTDTQYF,TRBD1,TRBJ2-3,TRBV2
TGCGCCAGCAGCCAAGAGCTGACCCGTGAAAAACTGTTTTTT,CASSQELTREKLFF,.,TRBJ1-4,TRBV4-1
TGTGCCAGCAGTGAACTAGCGGGAGGGCGCTCCGGGGAGCTGTTTTTT,CASSELAGGRSGELFF,TRBD2,TRBJ2-2,TRBV25-1
TGTGCCAGCAGTTCCCAGGGGGCGGGGGGCCACGAGCAGTACTTC,CASSSQGAGGHEQYF,.,TRBJ2-7,TRBV28
TGTGCCAGTAGTATCCGCGGACAGTCGTCCGAAGCTTTCTTT,CASSIRGQSSEAFF,.,TRBJ1-1,TRBV19
TGTGCCAGCAGGGAGGGGGGATCACTATATGGCTACACCTTC,CASREGGSLYGYTF,.,TRBJ1-2,TRBV6-1
TGTGCCAGCAGTGATCGGAACTATAATTCACCCCTCCACTTT,CASSDRNYNSPLHF,.,TRBJ1-6,TRBV6-1
TGTGCCAGCAGTTACTCGTTCCCTAGCGGGAGGGGTTGGCCTTTCTACGAGCAGTACTTC,CASSYSFPSGRGWPFYEQYF,TRBD2,TRBJ2-7,TRBV6-8
TGTGCCTGGAGGGCATATAATGAGCAGTTCTTC,CAWRAYNEQFF,.,TRBJ2-1,TRBV30
TGTGCCAGCTCCCCAAATGGGGCCGCCAATGAGCAGTTCTTC,CASSPNGAANEQFF,.,TRBJ2-1,TRBV18
TGTGCCAGCTCACCACTCGGGGGCTACGAGCAGTACTTC,CASSPLGGYEQYF,.,TRBJ2-7,TRBV18
TGTGCCAGCAGCCAGGCGGAGGTACCCATGAACACTGAAGCTTTCTTT,CASSQAEVPMNTEAFF,.,TRBJ1-1,TRBV5-4
TGTGCCTGGAGTAAAGGCGGGAGCGGTTACGAGCAGTACTTC,CAWSKGGSGYEQYF,TRBD2,TRBJ2-7,TRBV30
TGTGCCAGCAGTATAGCAGCCTACCAAGAGACCCAGTACTTC,CASSIAAYQETQYF,.,TRBJ2-5,TRBV25-1
TGTGCCAGCAACTCCCGGAGCTCTGGGGCCAACGTCCTGACTTTC,CASNSRSSGANVLTF,.,TRBJ2-6,TRBV7-2